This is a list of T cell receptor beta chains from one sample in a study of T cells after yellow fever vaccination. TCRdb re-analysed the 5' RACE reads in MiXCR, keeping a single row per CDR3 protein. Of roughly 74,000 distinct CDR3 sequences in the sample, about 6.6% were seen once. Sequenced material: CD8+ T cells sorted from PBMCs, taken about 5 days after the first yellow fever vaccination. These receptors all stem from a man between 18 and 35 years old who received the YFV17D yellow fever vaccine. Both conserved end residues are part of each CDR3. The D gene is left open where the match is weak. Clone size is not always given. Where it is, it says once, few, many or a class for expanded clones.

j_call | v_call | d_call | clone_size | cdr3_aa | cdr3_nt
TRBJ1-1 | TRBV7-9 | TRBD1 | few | CASSFVAGGPTEAFF | TGTGCCAGCAGCTTTGTGGCAGGGGGCCCTACTGAAGCTTTCTTT
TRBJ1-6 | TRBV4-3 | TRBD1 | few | CASSRFYRGQNSPLHF | TGCGCCAGCAGCCGGTTTTACAGGGGGCAAAATTCACCCCTCCACTTT
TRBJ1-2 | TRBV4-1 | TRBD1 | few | CASSQGVRGQANYGYTF | TGCGCCAGCAGCCAAGGGGTGAGGGGGCAGGCTAACTATGGCTACACCTTC
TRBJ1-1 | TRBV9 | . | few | CASGGAVPTEAFF | TGTGCCAGCGGTGGGGCCGTTCCCACTGAAGCTTTCTTT
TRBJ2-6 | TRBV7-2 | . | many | CASSWLDGTGANVLTF | TGTGCCAGCAGCTGGTTGGATGGGACTGGGGCCAACGTCCTGACTTTC
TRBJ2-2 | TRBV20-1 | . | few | CSARVVPRTLANTGELFF | TGCAGTGCTAGAGTCGTCCCTCGTACACTAGCAAACACCGGGGAGCTGTTTTTT
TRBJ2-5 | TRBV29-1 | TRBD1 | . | CSVAPVGQGNQETQYF | TGCAGCGTCGCCCCGGTCGGACAGGGCAACCAAGAGACCCAGTACTTC
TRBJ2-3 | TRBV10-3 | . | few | CAISPGVSTDTQYF | TGTGCCATCAGCCCAGGGGTAAGCACAGATACGCAGTATTTT
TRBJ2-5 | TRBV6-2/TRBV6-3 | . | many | CASDNQETQYF | TGTGCCAGCGACAACCAAGAGACCCAGTACTTC
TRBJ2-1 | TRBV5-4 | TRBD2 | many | CASSGGPSGANEQFF | TGTGCCAGCAGCGGGGGGCCTAGCGGGGCCAATGAGCAGTTCTTC
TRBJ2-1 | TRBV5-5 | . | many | CASSLPSANNEQFF | TGTGCCAGCAGCTTGCCTAGCGCCAACAATGAGCAGTTCTTC
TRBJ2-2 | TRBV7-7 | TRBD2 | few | CASSLVVAGDSNTGELFF | TGTGCCAGCAGCTTAGTGGTAGCGGGGGACTCGAACACCGGGGAGCTGTTTTTT
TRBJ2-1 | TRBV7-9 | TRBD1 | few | CASSHGTDSYNEQFF | TGTGCCAGCAGCCATGGGACAGACTCCTACAATGAGCAGTTCTTC
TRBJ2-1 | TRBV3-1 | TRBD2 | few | CASSRTSGGFVNEQFF | TGTGCCAGCAGCCGCACTAGCGGGGGCTTTGTTAATGAGCAGTTCTTC
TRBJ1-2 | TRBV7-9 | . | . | CASSLGQTNYGYTF | TGTGCCAGCAGCTTAGGCCAGACTAACTATGGCTACACCTTC
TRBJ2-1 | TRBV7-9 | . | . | CASSLAPNEQFF | TGTGCCAGCAGCTTAGCTCCAAATGAGCAGTTCTTC
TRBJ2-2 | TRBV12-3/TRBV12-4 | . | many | CASTPNTGELFF | TGTGCCAGCACCCCTAACACCGGGGAGCTGTTTTTT
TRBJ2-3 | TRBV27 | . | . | CASSLGVIHTDTQYF | TGTGCCAGCAGTTTAGGGGTGATACACACAGATACGCAGTATTTT
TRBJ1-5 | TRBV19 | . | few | CASSDRTEHSQPQHF | TGTGCCAGTAGTGATAGGACAGAACATAGTCAGCCCCAGCATTTT
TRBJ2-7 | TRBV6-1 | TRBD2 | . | CASSPRAGDYYEQYF | TGTGCCAGCAGCCCCAGGGCGGGGGACTACTACGAGCAGTACTTC
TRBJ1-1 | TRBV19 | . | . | CASSRRAESNTEAFF | TGTGCCAGCTCCAGAAGGGCAGAATCGAACACTGAAGCTTTCTTT
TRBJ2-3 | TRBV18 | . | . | CASSPRRTDTQYF | TGTGCCAGCTCACCCCGACGCACAGATACGCAGTATTTT
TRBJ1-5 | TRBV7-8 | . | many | CASSLARDSSNQPQHF | TGTGCCAGCAGCTTAGCGAGGGATTCTAGCAATCAGCCCCAGCATTTT
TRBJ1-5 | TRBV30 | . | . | CAWSIASNQPQHF | TGTGCCTGGAGTATAGCCAGCAATCAGCCCCAGCATTTT
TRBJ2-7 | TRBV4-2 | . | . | CASSRLGASFRRTSYEQYF | TGTGCCAGCAGCCGCCTTGGGGCTAGTTTTAGGAGGACCTCCTACGAGCAGTACTTC
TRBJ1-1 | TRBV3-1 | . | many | CASSQDILARVGTEAFF | TGTGCCAGCAGCCAAGATATTTTGGCGCGGGTGGGCACTGAAGCTTTCTTT
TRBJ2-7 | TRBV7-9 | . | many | CASSLSPRVYEQYF | TGTGCCAGCAGCTTAAGCCCCAGGGTCTACGAGCAGTACTTC
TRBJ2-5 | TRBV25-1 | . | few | CATFAGLGETQYF | TGTGCCACCTTTGCAGGGTTGGGGGAGACCCAGTACTTC
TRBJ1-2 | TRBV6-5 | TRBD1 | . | CASSYNKYGTGNHGYTF | TGTGCCAGCAGTTACAACAAGTATGGGACAGGGAACCATGGCTACACCTTC
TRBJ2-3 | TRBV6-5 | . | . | CASSYAGNTDTQYF | TGTGCCAGCAGTTACGCGGGAAACACAGATACGCAGTATTTT
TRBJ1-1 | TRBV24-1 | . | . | CATSDGLGEAFF | TGTGCCACCAGTGATGGTCTAGGTGAAGCTTTCTTT
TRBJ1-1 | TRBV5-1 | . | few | CASSLLSPGAGTEAFF | TGCGCCAGCAGCCTACTTTCCCCGGGGGCCGGCACTGAAGCTTTCTTT
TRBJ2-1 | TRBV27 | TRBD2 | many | CASSLSGSGDGSDEQFF | TGTGCCAGCAGTTTATCCGGTAGCGGGGATGGGTCCGATGAGCAGTTCTTC
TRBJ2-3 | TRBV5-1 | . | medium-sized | CASRSDSTDTQYF | TGCGCCAGCAGGTCGGACAGCACAGATACGCAGTATTTT
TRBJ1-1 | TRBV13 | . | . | CASTAGWTEAFF | TGTGCCAGCACGGCAGGGTGGACTGAAGCTTTCTTT
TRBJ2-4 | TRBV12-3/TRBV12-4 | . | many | CASKYQGHQNIQYF | TGTGCCAGCAAGTACCAAGGACACCAAAACATTCAGTACTTC
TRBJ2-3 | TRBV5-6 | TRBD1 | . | CASSRSGTGTDTQYF | TGTGCCAGCAGCCGCTCCGGGACAGGGACAGATACGCAGTATTTT
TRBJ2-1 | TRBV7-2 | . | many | CASSLFLGNEQFF | TGTGCCAGCAGCTTATTTCTGGGGAATGAGCAGTTCTTC
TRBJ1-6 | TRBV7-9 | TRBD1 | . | CASSGGGQGNSPLHF | TGTGCCAGCAGCGGGGGGGGACAGGGGAATTCACCCCTCCACTTT
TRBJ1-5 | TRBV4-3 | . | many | CASSQDRVSNQPQHF | TGCGCCAGCAGCCAAGATCGGGTCAGCAATCAGCCCCAGCATTTT
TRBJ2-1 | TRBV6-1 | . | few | CASRGAGTHNEQFF | TGTGCCAGCAGGGGAGCCGGGACCCACAATGAGCAGTTCTTC
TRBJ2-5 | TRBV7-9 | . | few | CASSDPGGRETQYF | TGTGCCAGCAGCGACCCGGGGGGCCGGGAGACCCAGTACTTC
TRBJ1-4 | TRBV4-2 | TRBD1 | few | CASSQDRDRGLTNEKLFF | TGTGCCAGCAGCCAAGATCGGGACAGGGGATTGACTAATGAAAAACTGTTTTTT
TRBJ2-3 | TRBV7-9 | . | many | CASSPLARPDTQYF | TGTGCCAGCAGCCCTCTAGCGCGGCCAGATACGCAGTATTTT
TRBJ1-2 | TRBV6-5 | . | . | CASSYAGYGYTF | TGTGCCAGCAGTTACGCCGGCTATGGCTACACCTTC
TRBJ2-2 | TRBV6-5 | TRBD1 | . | CASSSRDRGPGELFF | TGTGCCAGCAGTAGCCGGGACAGGGGACCCGGGGAGCTGTTTTTT